The T cell receptor beta chain described here comes from a study of CD8+ T cells in alopecia areata. The ends lost 4 bases at V and 2 bases at J; junction bases unmatched: 11. CDR1 is SGHVS and CDR2 is FQNEAQ in the germline V gene. The CDR3 consists of 16 residues. The authors extracted RNA and reverse transcribed it into cDNA as the sequencing template. This table comes from immunoSEQ multiplex PCR, and its TCRdb copy is limited to in-frame clones, with some not included. The sample lists around 160,000 clones, 87% occurring once. This clone was observed a few times. This TCR was sampled from a human donor with alopecia areata. V and J are TRBV7-8 and TRBJ2-7, with 7 bases that match TRBD2. The material sequenced was CD8+ T cells sorted from blood, taken at week 0. The CDR3 reads CASSYSLAGPAYEQYF. In nucleotides, the CDR3 is TGTGCCAGCAGCTACTCATTAGCGGGCCCCGCCTACGAGCAGTACTTC.